This T cell receptor (beta chain) appears in the sequencing data of a study of shared clonotypes between healthy human individuals. Study background: The donor group consisted of two women and a few men, aged 18 to 49. Each donor contributed plates that comprised three CD4 naive, three CD4 memory, two CD8 naive and one CD8 memory.

From germline, CDR1 is MGHDK and CDR2 SYGVNS. Trimming cost V 6 bases and J 3 bases, with 15 bases left between them. The CDR3 covers 15 residues. Generated by immunoSEQ multiplex PCR, the TCRdb table keeps only in-frame clones and is missing some. The sample lists about 2 million clones; over 85% were seen once. The V gene is TRBV25-1, the J gene TRBJ2-1; D possibly corresponds to TRBD2 (7 bases). The sequenced material came from naive CD4+ T cells sorted from blood. Subset meaning: CD45RA+ positively selected. This sequence originates from a man younger than 35 in good health. The CDR3 loop reads CASRKGGQLYNEQFF. DNA for the CDR3: TGTGCCAGCAGAAAGGGGGGGCAGCTCTACAATGAGCAGTTCTTC.